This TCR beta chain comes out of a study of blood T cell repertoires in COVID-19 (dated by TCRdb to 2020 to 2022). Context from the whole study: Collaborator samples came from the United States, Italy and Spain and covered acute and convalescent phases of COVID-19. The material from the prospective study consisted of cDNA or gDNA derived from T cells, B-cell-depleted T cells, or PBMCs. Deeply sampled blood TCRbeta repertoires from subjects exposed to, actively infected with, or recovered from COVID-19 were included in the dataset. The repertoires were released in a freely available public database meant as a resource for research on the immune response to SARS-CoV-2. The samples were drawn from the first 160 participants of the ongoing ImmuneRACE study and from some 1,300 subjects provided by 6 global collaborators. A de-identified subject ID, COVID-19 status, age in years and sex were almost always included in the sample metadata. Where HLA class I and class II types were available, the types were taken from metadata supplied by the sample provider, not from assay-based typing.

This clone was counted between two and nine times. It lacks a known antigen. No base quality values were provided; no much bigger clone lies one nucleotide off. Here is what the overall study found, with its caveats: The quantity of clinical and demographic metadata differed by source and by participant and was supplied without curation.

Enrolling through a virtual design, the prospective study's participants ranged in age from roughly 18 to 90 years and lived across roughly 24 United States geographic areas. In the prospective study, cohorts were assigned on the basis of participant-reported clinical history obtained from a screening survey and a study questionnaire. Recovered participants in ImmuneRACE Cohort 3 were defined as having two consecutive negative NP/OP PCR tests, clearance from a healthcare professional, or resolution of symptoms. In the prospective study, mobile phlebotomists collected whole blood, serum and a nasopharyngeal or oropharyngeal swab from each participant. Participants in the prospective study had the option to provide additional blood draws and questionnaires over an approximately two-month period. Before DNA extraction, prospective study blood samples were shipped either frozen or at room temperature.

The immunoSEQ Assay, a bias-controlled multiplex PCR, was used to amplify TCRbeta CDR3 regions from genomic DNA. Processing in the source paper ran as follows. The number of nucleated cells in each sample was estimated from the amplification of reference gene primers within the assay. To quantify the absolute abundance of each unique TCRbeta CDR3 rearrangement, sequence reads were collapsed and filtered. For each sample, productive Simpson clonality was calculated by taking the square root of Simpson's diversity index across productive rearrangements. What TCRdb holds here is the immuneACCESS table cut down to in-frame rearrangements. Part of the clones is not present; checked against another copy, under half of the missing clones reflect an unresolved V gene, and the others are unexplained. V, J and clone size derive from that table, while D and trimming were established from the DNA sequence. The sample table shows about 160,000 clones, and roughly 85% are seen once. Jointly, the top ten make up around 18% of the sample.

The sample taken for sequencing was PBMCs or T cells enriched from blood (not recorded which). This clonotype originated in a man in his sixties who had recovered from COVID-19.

The CDR3 amino acid sequence is: CATSRSGLSYNEQFF. The nucleotide sequence is given as TGTGCCACCAGCAGGAGCGGGTTATCCTACAATGAGCAGTTCTTC. Recombination joined TRBV15 with TRBJ2-1; the D gene is possibly TRBD2, with 6 bases matching. V is cut by 3 bases and J by 1 base, and the space between the germline ends is 10 bases. The CDR3 contains 15 residues, cysteine and phenylalanine counted. The CDR3 DNA has 45 bases and is translated from base 1. CDR1 is given as LNHNV and CDR2 as YYDKDF, both from the germline V gene (reference sequence).